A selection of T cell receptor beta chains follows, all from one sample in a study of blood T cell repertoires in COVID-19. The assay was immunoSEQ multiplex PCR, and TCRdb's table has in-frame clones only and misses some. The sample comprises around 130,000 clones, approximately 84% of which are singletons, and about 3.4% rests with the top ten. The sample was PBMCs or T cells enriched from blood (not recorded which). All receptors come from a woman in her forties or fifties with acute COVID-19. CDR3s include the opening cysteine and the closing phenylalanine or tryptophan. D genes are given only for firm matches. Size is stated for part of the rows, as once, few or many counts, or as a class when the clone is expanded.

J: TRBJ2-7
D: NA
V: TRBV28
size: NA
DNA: TGTGCCAGCAGTACCCAGGGTGTTGGTTACGAGCAGTACTTC
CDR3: CASSTQGVGYEQYF

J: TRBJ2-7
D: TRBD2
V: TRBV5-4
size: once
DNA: TGTGCCAGCAGCCGTCGGGAGGGCGCGTCCTACGAGCAGTACTTC
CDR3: CASSRREGASYEQYF

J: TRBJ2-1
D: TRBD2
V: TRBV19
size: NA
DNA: TGTGCCAGTAGTGGGGGGACTAGCGGGGATTACAATGAGCAGTTCTTC
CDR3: CASSGGTSGDYNEQFF

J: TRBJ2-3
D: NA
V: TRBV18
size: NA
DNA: TGTGCCAGCTCACCGCTACTAGCTGGAGGCACAGATACGCAGTATTTT
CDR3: CASSPLLAGGTDTQYF

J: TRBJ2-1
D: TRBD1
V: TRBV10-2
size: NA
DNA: TGCGCCAGCAGTGGGACAGGGCCCTACAATGAGCAGTTCTTC
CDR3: CASSGTGPYNEQFF

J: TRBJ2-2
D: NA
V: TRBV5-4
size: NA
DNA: TGTGCCAGCAGCACCGGGACTCTGCACGGGGAGCTGTTTTTT
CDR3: CASSTGTLHGELFF

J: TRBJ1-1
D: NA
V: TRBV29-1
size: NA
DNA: TGCAGCGTTGGGACCCCCGGGACACCGAACACTGAAGCTTTCTTT
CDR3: CSVGTPGTPNTEAFF

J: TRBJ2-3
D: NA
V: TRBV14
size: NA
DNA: TGTGCCAGCAGCCAAGTGGAGTATACGCAGTATTTT
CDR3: CASSQVEYTQYF

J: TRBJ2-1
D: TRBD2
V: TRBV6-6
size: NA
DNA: TGTGCCAGCAGTCGTAAAGCGGGAGAGGGCTACAATGAGCAGTTCTTC
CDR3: CASSRKAGEGYNEQFF

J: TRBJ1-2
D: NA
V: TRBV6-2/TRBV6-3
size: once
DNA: TGTGCCAGCAGTTACTCGGGGGGATCGACAGCTGGCTACACCTTC
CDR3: CASSYSGGSTAGYTF

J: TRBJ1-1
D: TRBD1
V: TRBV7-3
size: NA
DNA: TGTGCCAGCAGCGCCCAGGGGGTGACTGAAGCTTTCTTT
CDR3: CASSAQGVTEAFF

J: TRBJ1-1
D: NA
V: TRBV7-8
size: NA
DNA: TGTGCCAGCAGCTTGAGAGGGGGGGACGAAGCTTTCTTT
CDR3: CASSLRGGDEAFF

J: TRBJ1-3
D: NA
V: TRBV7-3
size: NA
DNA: TGTGCCAGCAGCTTAAGTGGCAGATTCTCTGGAAACACCATATATTTT
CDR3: CASSLSGRFSGNTIYF

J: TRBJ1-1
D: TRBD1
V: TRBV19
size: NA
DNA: TGTGCCAGTAGGACGACAGGGACCACTGAAGCTTTCTTT
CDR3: CASRTTGTTEAFF

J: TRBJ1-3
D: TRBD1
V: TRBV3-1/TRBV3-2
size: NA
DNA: TGTGCCAGCAGCCCGCGGGACAGGGGGCTAAGTGGAAACACCATATATTTT
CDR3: CASSPRDRGLSGNTIYF

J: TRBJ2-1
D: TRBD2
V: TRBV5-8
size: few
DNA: TGTGCCAGCAGCTTGGAACTAGCGGGAATACCGGACAATGAGCAGTTCTTC
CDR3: CASSLELAGIPDNEQFF

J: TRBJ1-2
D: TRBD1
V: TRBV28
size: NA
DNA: TGTGCCAGCAGTGAGGACAGGGTTTTGGGGGGCTACACCTTC
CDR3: CASSEDRVLGGYTF

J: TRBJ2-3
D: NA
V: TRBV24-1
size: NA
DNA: TGTGCCACCAGTGATTCCGGGGGTACGCAGTATTTT
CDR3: CATSDSGGTQYF

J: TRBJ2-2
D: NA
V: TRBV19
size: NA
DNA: TGTGCCAGTAGTATCAGGGATCCCGGGGAGCTGTTTTTT
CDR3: CASSIRDPGELFF

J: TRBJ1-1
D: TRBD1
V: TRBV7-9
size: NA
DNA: TGTGCCAGCAGCACCGGACAGGGAGAGAACACTGAAGCTTTCTTT
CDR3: CASSTGQGENTEAFF

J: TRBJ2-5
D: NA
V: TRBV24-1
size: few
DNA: TGTGCCACCCAACTCACAGGGCGGACGGCCCAGTACTTC
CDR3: CATQLTGRTAQYF

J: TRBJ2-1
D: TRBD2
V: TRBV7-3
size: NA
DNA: TGTGCCAGCAGCTTAGCTAGCGGGAGGTACAATGAGCAGTTCTTC
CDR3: CASSLASGRYNEQFF

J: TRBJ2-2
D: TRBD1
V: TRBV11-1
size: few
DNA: TGTGCCGGCGGGACAGGGGCCACCGGGGAGCTGTTTTTT
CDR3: CAGGTGATGELFF

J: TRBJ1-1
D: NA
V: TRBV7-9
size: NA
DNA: TGTGCCAGCAGACAAGACCGGAGTACCCCTGAAGCTTTCTTT
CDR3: CASRQDRSTPEAFF

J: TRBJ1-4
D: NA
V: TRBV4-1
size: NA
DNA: TGCGCCAGCAGCCAAGATAATTCGGGAACTAATGAAAAACTGTTTTTT
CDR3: CASSQDNSGTNEKLFF

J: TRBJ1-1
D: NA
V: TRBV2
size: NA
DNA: TGTGCCAGCGTCGGTCCACTAATGAACACTGAAGCTTTCTTT
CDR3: CASVGPLMNTEAFF

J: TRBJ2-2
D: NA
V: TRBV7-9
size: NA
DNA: TGTGCCAGCAGCCATATAGCAGGCGGAGGACCGTCGAGCACCGGGGAGCTGTTTTTT
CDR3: CASSHIAGGGPSSTGELFF

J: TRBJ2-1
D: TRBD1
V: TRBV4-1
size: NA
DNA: TGCGCCAGCAGCCGAACCGGGACAGGGGGCGATTATGAGCAGTTCTTC
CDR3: CASSRTGTGGDYEQFF